This T cell receptor (beta chain) derives from a study of cytomegalovirus exposure and HLA in healthy donors. Study observations and caveats: Later, an analysis found that common viral pathogens appeared to be linked with several of the most significant clusters.

Germline values: CDR1 MNHEY, CDR2 SMNVEV (reference sequence). Trimming cost V 8 bases and J 7 bases; bases outside gene matches: 4. The CDR3 length is 12 residues. PCR involved 60 Vbeta and 13 Jbeta primers. Assay used: immunoSEQ multiplex PCR; TCRdb lists only in-frame clones, some missing. The repertoire holds approximately 160,000 clones, with around four fifths as singletons. Concerning this clone itself: The antigen remains unidentified.

The chain employs TRBV27 and TRBJ1-2; 10 nucleotides match TRBD1. The material sequenced was PBMCs. The TCR was taken from a girl aged 5 to 17 in good health and CMV-seropositive. CDR3 in DNA: TGTGCCAGCGGGACAGGGGCTAGTGGCTACACCTTC. This encodes CASGTGASGYTF.